This T cell receptor (beta chain) was identified in a study of metastatic and nonmetastatic thyroid tumors. Whole-study context: Repertoires of blood and of tissue (tumor or nodule) from malignant and benign thyroid patients were compared. Study-level results: Across blood and tumor, TCR beta diversity in malignant thyroid tumors was reportedly significantly higher than in benign nodules.

Authors' processing steps: CDR3 was compared across clinicopathological groups, and the resulting differences were used to build a distant-metastasis classifier for papillary thyroid cancer. TCRdb used MiXCR to call clones anew from the PCR reads. The V and J calls shown here were made by TCRdb, not taken from the authors' results. The sample includes 55,000 or so clones, 17% of them seen just once. This clone was seen a few times. Its antigen is not known. Thyroid surgery was preceded by no treatment in any patient. V was clipped by 5 bases and J by 1 base, with 14 bases between them. The CDR3 has 15 amino acids.

The clonotype comes from a female donor with papillary thyroid cancer or a benign thyroid nodule (not recorded which). Some clones in this sample may be carry-over from other donors' samples. The chain employs TRBV12-3 or TRBV12-4 and TRBJ1-2, with D possibly being TRBD1 (6 bases). The sample comprised blood. Written as DNA, the CDR3 is TGTGCCAGCAGTCCACCAAGCAGGGGTAACTATGGCTACACCTTC. Encoded protein: CASSPPSRGNYGYTF.